Each of the 20 T cell receptor beta chains below was sequenced from the same sample in a study of Graves' ophthalmopathy and Graves' hyperthyroidism. The authors amplified TCR beta CDR3 regions, and they did so from RNA transcripts for repertoire sequencing. HTBI-primed first-round RT-PCR preceded second-round multiplex PCR. Each CDR3 protein gets one entry after TCRdb re-called the multiplex PCR reads with MiXCR. The table shows about 370,000 distinct CDR3 sequences, with roughly 17% occurring only once. Sequenced: peripheral blood. Receptors originate from an adult woman with stable Graves' hyperthyroidism.

At least ten counts were recorded for this clonotype. The chain links TRBV13 to TRBJ2-7; 11 nucleotides align to TRBD2. This CDR3 is 15 amino acids long. With V trimmed by 5 bases and J by 2 bases, 5 bases remained unmatched. From germline, CDR1 is PRHDT and CDR2 FYEKMQ (reference sequence). CDR3 protein: CASSPGLAVAYEQYF. The CDR3 DNA is TGTGCCAGCAGCCCGGGACTAGCGGTCGCCTACGAGCAGTACTTC.

Details on this clonotype: Given a much more abundant clone one base away, this may be a read error. The rearrangement links TRBV5-1 to TRBJ1-6, with 8 bases matching TRBD1. Germline CDR1 is SGHRS and CDR2 is YFSETQ. CDR3 length: 14 amino acids. The CDR3 protein is CASSPTGGTSHLHF. The DNA for the CDR3 is TGCGCCAGCAGTCCTACAGGGGGTACCTCACACCTCCACTTT.

At least ten counts were recorded for this clonotype. V is TRBV6-1 and J is TRBJ2-5; D is unclear. The CDR3 is 15 residues long. Germline CDR1 is MNHNS and CDR2 is SASEGT. Trimming cost V 2 bases and J 1 base, with 11 bases left between them. The DNA for the CDR3 is TGTGCCAGCAGTGAAAGAGGATACTCCCAAGAGACCCAGTACTTC. Residues: CASSERGYSQETQYF.

This clonotype was found many times. V and J are TRBV11-1 and TRBJ1-2; D is possibly TRBD1 (5 bases). CDR3 length: 16 amino acids. V lost 1 base and J lost 4, with 16 bases in between. From germline, CDR1 is SGHAT and CDR2 FQDESV (reference sequence). CDR3 protein: CASSLGQTEKRYGYTF. The CDR3 DNA sequence: TGTGCCAGCAGCTTAGGTCAGACAGAGAAGCGCTATGGCTACACCTTC.

In its sample, this clonotype was seen many times. The J gene is TRBJ2-7, the V gene TRBV7-9; D call uncertain. This CDR3 region has 12 residues. Per the germline V gene, CDR1 is SEHNR and CDR2 is FQNEAQ (reference sequence). V was clipped by 1 base and J by 6 bases, with 7 bases between them. CDR3 amino acids: CASSLGPLEQYF. CDR3 DNA sequence: TGTGCCAGCAGCTTAGGACCGCTCGAGCAGTACTTC.

This clonotype came up many times. This chain uses TRBV6-2 or TRBV6-3 with TRBJ2-7; 7 bases fit TRBD1. Per the germline V gene, CDR1 is MNHEY and CDR2 is SVGEGT. The CDR3 spans 17 residues. V was pared by 2 bases and J by 3 bases, with 13 bases of the junction left unmatched. In DNA, the CDR3 is TGTGCCAGCAGTTACGGGGACAGCCCGATAATCCTCTACGAGCAGTACTTC. It is translated as CASSYGDSPIILYEQYF.

This clonotype has ten or more counts. The chain links TRBV7-2 to TRBJ1-5; D gene ambiguous. The CDR3 is made up of 13 amino acids. V lost 5 bases and J 5 bases, leaving 10 bases between the germline ends. Germline V gene lookup returns CDR1 SGHTA and CDR2 FQGNSA. The CDR3 coding sequence is TGTGCCAGCAGCCGGGCTGCCTATCAGCCCCAGCATTTT. Its translation: CASSRAAYQPQHF.

This clonotype was seen ten or more times. The chain combines TRBV20-1 with TRBJ1-1; D gene uncertain. The CDR3 is 13 amino acids. V lost 3 bases and J 1 base, leaving 9 bases between the germline ends. Germline V gives CDR1 DFQATT, CDR2 SNEGSKA (reference sequence). CDR3: CSASQQPNTEAFF. CDR3 sequence (DNA): TGCAGTGCTAGTCAACAGCCGAACACTGAAGCTTTCTTT.

The chain links TRBV2 to TRBJ2-2; D gene unclear. This CDR3 contains 17 residues. V was cut by 4 bases and J by 1 base, with 16 bases left in between. Per germline, CDR1 SNHLY and CDR2 FYNNEI. The CDR3: CASSGFVWAGNTGELFF. In DNA form, the CDR3 reads TGTGCCAGCAGTGGTTTTGTGTGGGCAGGGAACACCGGGGAGCTGTTTTTT.

The chain combines TRBV6-5 with TRBJ2-7, with 9 bases fitting TRBD1. Germline CDR1 MNHEY, CDR2 SVGAGI. Trimming removed 7 bases from V and 6 bases from J; junction bases left unmatched: 10. The CDR3 extends over 14 amino acids. CDR3 DNA sequence: TGTGCCAGCACGTTAGGACAGGGGCGAGGCGAGCAGTACTTC. Protein product: CASTLGQGRGEQYF.

This clonotype was seen many times. The V and J genes are TRBV24-1 and TRBJ1-5; 7 bases map to TRBD1. The germline gives CDR1 KGHDR, CDR2 SFDVKD. The CDR3 has 14 amino acids. Losses at the gene ends were 3 bases for V and 4 bases for J; bases not matched to a gene: 2. The CDR3 region is CATSDPQGNQPQHF. In DNA form, the CDR3 reads TGTGCCACCAGTGATCCACAGGGGAATCAGCCCCAGCATTTT.

Ten or more counts support this clonotype. This chain uses TRBV3-1 with TRBJ1-1; D is uncertain. This CDR3 is 15 amino acids long. The germline gives CDR1 LGHDT, CDR2 YNNKEL (reference sequence). Trimming removed 3 bases from V and 3 bases from J, with 14 bases in between. The DNA for the CDR3 is TGTGCCAGCAGCCAGCGTTTGTCTTTGGACACTGAAGCTTTCTTT. This sequence encodes CASSQRLSLDTEAFF. The entire variable domain, with the rest obtained from reference TRBV3-1 and TRBJ1-1, is as follows: DTAVSQTPKYLVTQMGNDKSIKCEQNLGHDTMYWYKQDSKKFLKIMFSYNNKELIINETVPNRFSPKSPDKAHLNLHINSLELGDSAVYFCASSQRLSLDTEAFFGQGTRLTVV.

This clonotype has ten or more counts. The chain carries TRBV5-6 and TRBJ2-7, with D perhaps given as TRBD1 or TRBD2 (6 bases each). Trimming stripped 2 bases from V and 5 bases from J, with 14 bases between. The CDR3 covers 14 residues. Germline values: CDR1 SGHDT, CDR2 YYEEEE. The CDR3 here is CASSFRRGRDEQYF. In DNA, the CDR3 is TGTGCCAGCAGCTTTCGTCGGGGGCGGGACGAGCAGTACTTC.

This rearrangement joins TRBV20-1 to TRBJ1-2, with 9 bases matching TRBD1. Losses at the gene ends were 5 bases for V and 2 bases for J; bases not matched to a gene: 9. The length of the CDR3 is 15 residues. Germline CDR1 is DFQATT and CDR2 is SNEGSKA (reference sequence). CDR3 region: CSAPPTGGGNYGYTF. The CDR3 DNA reads TGCAGTGCTCCTCCGACAGGGGGGGGGAACTATGGCTACACCTTC.

This clonotype occurred a few times. The junction differs from germline at one of its ends, possibly a read error. The chain combines TRBV28 with TRBJ2-3, with a weak D call TRBD2 (7 bases). Germline loops: CDR1 MDHEN, CDR2 SYDVKM. The CDR3 spans 14 residues. In nucleotides, the CDR3 is TGTGCCAGCAAGAGGGAGGGGGATTCGAATACGCGGTATTTT. Translation gives CASKREGDSNTRYF.

V is TRBV11-2 and J is TRBJ2-2, with TRBD2 as a possible D gene (5 bases). V gave up 6 bases and J gave up 7 bases, with 18 bases separating them. Germline-derived CDR1 and CDR2 are SGHAT and FQNNGV. The CDR3 is 15 amino acids. The chain's CDR3 is CASRTNAVIGGELFF. The DNA for the CDR3 is TGTGCCAGCAGGACTAACGCCGTTATCGGCGGGGAGCTGTTTTTT.

This clonotype has just a few counts. At one boundary the junction diverges from the germline segment, which might be a read error. The chain links TRBV3-1 to TRBJ2-7; TRBD2 might be the D (7 bases). The germline gives CDR1 LGHDT, CDR2 YNNKEL (reference sequence). CDR3 length: 12 residues. The CDR3 coding sequence is TGTGCCAGCACCCGCCCGGGGGGCGAGCAGTACTTT. Protein sequence: CASTRPGGEQYF.

A remark on this clonotype: This may come from a read error, since a much larger clone is one base off. CDR3 amino acids: CASSYGWAGELCF. Written as DNA, the CDR3 is TGTGCCAGCAGTTACGGGTGGGCCGGGGAGCTGTGTTTT. V is TRBV6-2 or TRBV6-3 and J is TRBJ2-2; possibly TRBD2 for D (5 bases). Germline CDR1 MNHEY, CDR2 SVGEGT. The CDR3 length is 13 residues.

This clonotype was observed many times. The chain employs TRBV19 and TRBJ1-5; weak D call: TRBD1 (5 bases). This CDR3 comprises 12 residues. Trimming stripped 8 bases from V and 9 bases from J, with 14 bases between. Looked up from germline, CDR1 is LNHDA and CDR2 is SQIVND (reference sequence). CDR3 amino acids: CASGYRGPPQHF. CDR3 DNA sequence: TGTGCCAGTGGCTATAGGGGACCGCCCCAGCATTTT.

This chain uses TRBV2 with TRBJ1-3, with unresolved D. V lost 3 bases and J 0 bases, leaving 9 bases between the germline ends. The CDR3 runs to 15 residues. CDR1 and CDR2 from the germline V gene are SNHLY and FYNNEI. CDR3 nucleotide sequence: TGTGCCAGCAGTGATCAACTCCACTCTGGAAACACCATATATTTT. Amino acid sequence: CASSDQLHSGNTIYF.